This T cell receptor beta chain derives from a study of blood T cell repertoires in COVID-19. The germline V gene has CDR1 SGHRS and CDR2 YFSETQ. V trimming: 0 bases; J trimming: 3 bases; junction bases outside the gene matches: 6. The CDR3 extends over 16 amino acids. TCRdb's table, derived via immunoSEQ multiplex PCR, lists solely in-frame clones and lacks some. The table shows 400,000 or so clones, with roughly 86% occurring only once. The TCR sequence derives from a human donor in a cohort sampled during active COVID-19. Sample: peripheral blood. The rearrangement uses TRBV5-1 and TRBJ2-1, with 7 bases aligning to TRBD2. The CDR3 sequence: CASSLAVGGIYNEQFF. As DNA, the CDR3 is TGCGCCAGCAGCTTGGCGGTGGGAGGGATCTACAATGAGCAGTTCTTC.